There are a few counts of the clone carrying this T cell receptor beta chain. Total RNA extraction produced at least 5.5 micrograms (per sample) for the study. This sample was included in a study of blood T cells in healthy people across ages. In the study overall: Through template switching, about one barcoded beta molecule was captured per two T cells, as measured in model experiments.

A sample-barcoded 5' primer and a J-beta primer mix were used in a second PCR of about 6 to 12 cycles. The template-switch adaptor, which had 12 random nucleotides, put a tag on each cDNA molecule. TCRdb passed the 5' RACE reads through MiXCR, listing each CDR3 protein once. Of around 1.1 million distinct CDR3 sequences in the sample, around two fifths were seen once. Germline V gives CDR1 MNHEY, CDR2 SMNVEV (reference sequence). This CDR3 is built from 15 residues. With 1 base removed from V and 4 bases from J, the gap between germline ends came to 13 bases. The chain has TRBV27 and TRBJ1-1, with a weak D call TRBD1 (6 bases). This clonotype was obtained from a man between 18 and 29 years old in good health. Sequencing used blood. In DNA, the CDR3 is TGTGCCAGCAGTTTATATCGGGGGGCGGGCACTGAAGCTTTCTTT. It is translated as CASSLYRGAGTEAFF.